Below, 9 T cell receptor beta chains from the same sample are listed, as sequenced in a study of shared clonotypes between healthy human individuals (dated by TCRdb to 2019 to 2021). Preparation of the library involved the immunoSEQ multiplex PCR assay. Entries here come from immuneACCESS through TCRdb and include only in-frame sequences with V and J called. Some clones fail to appear in such tables; in the studies checked, an unresolved V gene covers under half of the shortfall, and the cause of the remainder is unknown. The sample records 800,000 to 1,200,000 clones, 70% to 80% of which are singletons. The biggest ten clones account for 0.5% to 0.6% of the sample. Input material: memory CD4+ T cells from PBMCs. This specimen's cell subset or site label, per the study, means: CD45RA-negative fraction. These TCRs come from a man aged 18 to 29 in good health. Some clones in this sample may be carry-over from other donors' samples.

This clone came up a few times. The rearrangement links TRBV6-1 to TRBJ2-6; TRBD1 or TRBD2 may be the D gene (6 bases each). CDR3 size: 18 residues. Trimming took 3 bases from V and 0 from J, leaving 15 bases between them. Germline CDR1 MNHNS, CDR2 SASEGT. CDR3 bases: TGTGCCAGCAGTGAGAAAGGGGGGTTTAGCTCTGGGGCCAACGTCCTGACTTTC. Residues: CASSEKGGFSSGANVLTF.

V is TRBV27 and J is TRBJ1-2, with 8 bases lining up with TRBD1. With V trimmed by 0 bases and J by 2 bases, 2 bases remained unmatched. The CDR3 consists of 15 residues. Germline V gene sequence: CDR1 MNHEY, CDR2 SMNVEV (reference sequence). The CDR3 DNA reads TGTGCCAGCAGTTTATCGTGGACAGGGAACTATGGCTACACCTTC. Amino acids: CASSLSWTGNYGYTF.

The chain is built from TRBV7-9 and TRBJ1-1; D gene uncertain. V lost 5 bases and J lost 0, with 10 bases in between. From germline, CDR1 is SEHNR and CDR2 FQNEAQ (reference sequence). The CDR3 has 14 amino acids. This CDR3 is CASSDPAMNTEAFF. The CDR3, as DNA: TGTGCCAGCAGCGACCCGGCAATGAACACTGAAGCTTTCTTT.

Many counts were recorded for this clone. This chain joins TRBV5-4 and TRBJ2-5; D not certain. CDR1 is SGHNT, CDR2 YYREEE, per germline (reference sequence). Trimming removed 0 bases at V and 4 bases at J, with 7 bases between. The CDR3 has 13 residues. This chain's CDR3 is CASSLVPVETQYF. The CDR3 DNA reads as TGTGCCAGCAGCTTGGTGCCGGTAGAGACCCAGTACTTC.

The chain employs TRBV10-3 and TRBJ2-7; 11 nucleotides line up with TRBD1. The CDR3 length is 16 residues. V dropped 2 bases and J dropped 1; count of bases not matched to a gene: 4. Looked up from germline, CDR1 is ENHRY and CDR2 is SYGVKD. CDR3 nucleotide sequence: TGTGCCATCAGTGAGGCGGGGACAGGGGGGTCCTACGAGCAGTACTTC. This sequence encodes CAISEAGTGGSYEQYF.

The chain carries TRBV14 and TRBJ2-3; 11 nucleotides match TRBD1. The CDR3 totals 15 residues. Germline V gene data show CDR1 as SGHDN and CDR2 as FVKESK. J gave up 3 bases and V 4 bases, and 3 bases lay outside the gene matches. CDR3 protein: CASSLRDRGTDTQYF. In DNA form, the CDR3 reads TGTGCCAGCAGCCTTCGGGACAGGGGGACAGATACGCAGTATTTT.

This rearrangement joins TRBV5-6 to TRBJ1-5, with D perhaps matching TRBD1 (6 bases). V shed 4 bases and J shed 8 bases, with 13 bases lying between them. Germline V CDR1 and CDR2: SGHDT, YYEEEE. CDR3 length: 13 amino acids. CDR3 region: CASSKQGREPQHF. CDR3 in DNA: TGTGCCAGCAGCAAACAGGGAAGGGAGCCCCAGCATTTT.

V and J are TRBV9 and TRBJ2-1; 11 bases agree with TRBD2. V gave up 1 base and J gave up 9 bases; unmatched junction bases: 9. From germline, CDR1 is SGDLS and CDR2 YYNGEE. The CDR3 contains 16 residues. CDR3 in amino acids: CASSVTLAGALGEQFF. In DNA form, the CDR3 reads TGTGCCAGCAGCGTAACACTAGCGGGGGCCCTGGGTGAGCAGTTCTTC.

CDR3 sequence (DNA): TGCGCCAGCAGCTCGACCGTTACGTTGGGCTACACCTTC. It translates to CASSSTVTLGYTF. The chain uses TRBV5-1 and TRBJ1-2; D is unresolved. CDR3 size: 13 residues. V was pared by 3 bases and J by 8 bases, with 14 bases between. The germline CDR1 and CDR2 sequences are SGHRS and YFSETQ.